This T cell receptor beta chain was profiled in a study of vaccination and CD4 T cells after COVID-19. Sequencing of cultured CD4+ T cell DNA used the Oncomine TCR Beta short-read assay. The authors extracted genomic DNA from cultured CD4+ T cells. TCRdb called the PCR reads again in MiXCR, with one record for every CDR3 protein. This sample yields around 15,000 distinct CDR3 sequences, of which about 44% are seen a single time; roughly 3.5% belongs to the top ten. This clonotype was detected a few times. What it binds is not known. Treatment in this sample: roughly ten-day PBMC culture with coronavirus spike peptide pools or control peptides (ViraFEST assay). V gave up 1 base and J gave up 1 base, with 14 bases separating them. Germline assignment: CDR1 LNHDA and CDR2 SQIVND (reference sequence). This CDR3 contains 17 residues.

The gene calls are TRBV19 and TRBJ1-5; no reliable D call. This clonotype originated in a human donor who had recovered from COVID-19. The sequenced sample consisted of CD4+ T cells from blood, cultured in vitro. This chain's CDR3 is CASSIALSKGSNQPQHF. The CDR3 DNA reads TGTGCCAGTAGTATAGCTCTTTCTAAGGGAAGCAATCAGCCCCAGCATTTT.